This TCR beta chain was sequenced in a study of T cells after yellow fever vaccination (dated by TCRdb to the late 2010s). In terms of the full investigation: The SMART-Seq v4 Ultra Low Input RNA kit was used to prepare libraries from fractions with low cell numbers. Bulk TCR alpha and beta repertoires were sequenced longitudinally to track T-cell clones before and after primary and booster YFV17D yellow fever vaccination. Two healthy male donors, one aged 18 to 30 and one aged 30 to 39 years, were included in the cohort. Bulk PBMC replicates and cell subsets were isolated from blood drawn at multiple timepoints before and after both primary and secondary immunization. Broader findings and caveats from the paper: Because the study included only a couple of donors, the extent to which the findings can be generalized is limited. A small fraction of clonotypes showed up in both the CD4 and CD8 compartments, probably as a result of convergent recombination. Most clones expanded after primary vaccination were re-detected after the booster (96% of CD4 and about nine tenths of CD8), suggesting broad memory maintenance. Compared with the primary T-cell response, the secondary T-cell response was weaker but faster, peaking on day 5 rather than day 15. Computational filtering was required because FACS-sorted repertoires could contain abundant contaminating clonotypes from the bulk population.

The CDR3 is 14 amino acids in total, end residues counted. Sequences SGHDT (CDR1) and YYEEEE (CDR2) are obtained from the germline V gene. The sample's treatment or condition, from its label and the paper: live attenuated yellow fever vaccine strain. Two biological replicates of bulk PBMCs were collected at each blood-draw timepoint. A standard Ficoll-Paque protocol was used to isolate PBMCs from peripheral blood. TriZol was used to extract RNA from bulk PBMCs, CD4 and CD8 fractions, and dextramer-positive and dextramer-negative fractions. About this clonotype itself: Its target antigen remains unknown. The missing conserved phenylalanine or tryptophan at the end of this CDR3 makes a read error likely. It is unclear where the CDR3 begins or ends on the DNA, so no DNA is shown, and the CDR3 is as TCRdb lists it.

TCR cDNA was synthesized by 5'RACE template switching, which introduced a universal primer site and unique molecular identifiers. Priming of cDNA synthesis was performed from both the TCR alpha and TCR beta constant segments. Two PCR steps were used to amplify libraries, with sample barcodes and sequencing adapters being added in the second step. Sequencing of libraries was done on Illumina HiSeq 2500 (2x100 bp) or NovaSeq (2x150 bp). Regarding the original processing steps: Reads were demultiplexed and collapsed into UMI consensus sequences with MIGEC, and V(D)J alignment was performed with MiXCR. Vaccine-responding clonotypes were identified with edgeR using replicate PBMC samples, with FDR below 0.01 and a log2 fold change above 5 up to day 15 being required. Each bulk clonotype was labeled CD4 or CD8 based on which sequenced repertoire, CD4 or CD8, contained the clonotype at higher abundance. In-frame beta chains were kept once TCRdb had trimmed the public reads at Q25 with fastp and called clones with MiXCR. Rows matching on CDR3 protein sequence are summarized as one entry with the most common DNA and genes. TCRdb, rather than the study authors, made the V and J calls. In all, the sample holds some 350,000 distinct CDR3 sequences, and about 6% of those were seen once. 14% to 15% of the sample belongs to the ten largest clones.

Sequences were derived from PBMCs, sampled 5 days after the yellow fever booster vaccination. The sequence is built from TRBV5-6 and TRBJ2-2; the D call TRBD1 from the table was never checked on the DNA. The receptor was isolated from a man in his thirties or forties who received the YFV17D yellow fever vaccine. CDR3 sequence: CASSLGQHSGELLC.